This TCR beta chain appears in the sequencing data of a study of T cells expressing NK-cell markers. General study findings and limits: Clones of NKG2C+ T cells that had expanded were of unclear HCMV specificity. Similarly, these clonotypes led the CD3+CD56-NKG2C+ fraction as well in several donors.

UMIs accompanied the 5'RACE template switching by which TCR beta cDNA was made. TCRdb re-called the 5' RACE reads and gives one entry per CDR3 protein, without DNA. Its table lists around 260,000 distinct CDR3 sequences. CDR3 size: 15 residues. Per germline, CDR1 SGHVS and CDR2 FQNEAQ. A word on this clonotype: The antigen is undetermined.

Sequencing was carried out using blood T cells: a sorted CD56 or NKG2C T cell subset, CD4+ or CD8+ T cells, or bulk PBMC T cells (not recorded which). The chain joins TRBV7-8 to TRBJ2-1; TCRdb outputs TRBD1, but without DNA this stays unchecked. The clonotype originates from a woman aged 18 to 75 in good health. The CDR3 region is CASSPRGPSYNEQFF.